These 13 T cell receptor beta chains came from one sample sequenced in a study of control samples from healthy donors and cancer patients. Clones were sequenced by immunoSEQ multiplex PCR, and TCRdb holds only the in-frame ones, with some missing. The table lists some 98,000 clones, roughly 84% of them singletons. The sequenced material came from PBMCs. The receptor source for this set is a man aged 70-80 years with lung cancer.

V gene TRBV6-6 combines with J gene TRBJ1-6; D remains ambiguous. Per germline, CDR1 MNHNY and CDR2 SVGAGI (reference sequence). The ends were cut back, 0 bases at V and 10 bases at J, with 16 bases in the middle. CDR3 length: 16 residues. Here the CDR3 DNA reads TGTGCCAGCAGTTACTCGAGGCCTCAGAGCGGGTCACCCCTCCACTTT. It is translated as CASSYSRPQSGSPLHF.

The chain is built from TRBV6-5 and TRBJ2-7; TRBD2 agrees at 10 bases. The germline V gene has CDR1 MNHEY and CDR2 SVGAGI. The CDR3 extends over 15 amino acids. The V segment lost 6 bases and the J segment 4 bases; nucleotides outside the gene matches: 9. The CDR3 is CASRMSGGEQYEQYF. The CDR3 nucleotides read TGTGCCAGCAGAATGAGCGGGGGGGAACAGTACGAGCAGTACTTC.

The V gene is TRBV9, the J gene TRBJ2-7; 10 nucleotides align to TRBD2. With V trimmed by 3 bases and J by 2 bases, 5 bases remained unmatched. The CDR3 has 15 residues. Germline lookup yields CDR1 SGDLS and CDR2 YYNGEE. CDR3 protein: CASSAEAGGPYEQYF. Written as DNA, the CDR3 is TGTGCCAGCAGCGCCGAAGCGGGGGGGCCCTACGAGCAGTACTTC.

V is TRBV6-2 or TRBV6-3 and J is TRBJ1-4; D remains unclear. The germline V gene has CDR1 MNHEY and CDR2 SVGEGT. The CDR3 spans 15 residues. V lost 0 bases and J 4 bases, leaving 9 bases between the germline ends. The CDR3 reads CASSYSTGNNEKLFF. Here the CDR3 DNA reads TGTGCCAGCAGTTACTCTACGGGGAATAATGAAAAACTGTTTTTT.

CDR3 residues: CASSITGDPNYGYTF. CDR3 nucleotide sequence: TGTGCCAGTAGTATCACCGGGGACCCTAACTATGGCTACACCTTC. The rearrangement uses TRBV19 and TRBJ1-2; D possibly corresponds to TRBD1 (5 bases). The CDR3 sequence is 15 residues long. V was clipped by 3 bases and J by 0 bases, with 11 bases between them. Germline V gene sequence: CDR1 LNHDA, CDR2 SQIVND (reference sequence).

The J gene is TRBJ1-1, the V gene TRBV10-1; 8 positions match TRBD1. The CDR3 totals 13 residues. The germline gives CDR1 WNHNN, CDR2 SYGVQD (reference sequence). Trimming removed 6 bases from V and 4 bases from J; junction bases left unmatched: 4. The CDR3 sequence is CASRTGEGTEAFF. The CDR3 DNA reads TGCGCCAGCAGGACAGGGGAGGGCACTGAAGCTTTCTTT.

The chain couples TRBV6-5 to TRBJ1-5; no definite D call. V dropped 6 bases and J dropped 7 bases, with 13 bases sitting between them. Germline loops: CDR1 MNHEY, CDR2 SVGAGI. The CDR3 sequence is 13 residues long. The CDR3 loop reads CASRQRELQPQHF. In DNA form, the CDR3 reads TGTGCCAGCAGACAGCGGGAGTTGCAGCCCCAGCATTTT.

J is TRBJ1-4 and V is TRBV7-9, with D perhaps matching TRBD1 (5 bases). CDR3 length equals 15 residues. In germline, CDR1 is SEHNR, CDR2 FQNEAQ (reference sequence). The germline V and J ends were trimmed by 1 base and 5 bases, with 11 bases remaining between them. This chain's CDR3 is CASSLVLGENEKLFF. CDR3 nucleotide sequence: TGTGCCAGCAGCTTAGTGTTAGGGGAGAATGAAAAACTGTTTTTT. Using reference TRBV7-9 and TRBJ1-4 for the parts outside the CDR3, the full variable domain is DTGVSQNPRHKITKRGQNVTFRCDPISEHNRLYWYRQTLGQGPEFLTYFQNEAQLEKSRLLSDRFSAERPKGSFSTLEIQRTEQGDSAMYLCASSLVLGENEKLFFGSGTQLSVL.

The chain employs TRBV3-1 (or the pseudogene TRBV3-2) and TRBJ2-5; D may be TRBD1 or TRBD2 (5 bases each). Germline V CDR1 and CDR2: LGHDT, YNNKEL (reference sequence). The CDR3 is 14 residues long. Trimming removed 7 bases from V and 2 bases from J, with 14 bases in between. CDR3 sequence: CASKPTGTQETQYF. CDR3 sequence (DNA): TGTGCCAGCAAACCAACGGGGACGCAAGAGACCCAGTACTTC.

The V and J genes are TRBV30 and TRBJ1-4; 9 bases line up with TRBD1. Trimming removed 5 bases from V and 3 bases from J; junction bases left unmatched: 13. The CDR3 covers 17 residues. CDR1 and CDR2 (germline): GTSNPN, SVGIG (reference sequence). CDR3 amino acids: CAWCRDRVIGANEKLFF. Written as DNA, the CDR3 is TGTGCCTGGTGCCGGGACAGGGTAATTGGAGCTAATGAAAAACTGTTTTTT.

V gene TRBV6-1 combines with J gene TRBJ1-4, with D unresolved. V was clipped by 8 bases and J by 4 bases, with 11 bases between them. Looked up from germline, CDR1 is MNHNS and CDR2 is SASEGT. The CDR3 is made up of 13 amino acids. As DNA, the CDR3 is TGTGCCAGCGAAAGGGATGATAATGAAAAACTGTTTTTT. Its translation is CASERDDNEKLFF.

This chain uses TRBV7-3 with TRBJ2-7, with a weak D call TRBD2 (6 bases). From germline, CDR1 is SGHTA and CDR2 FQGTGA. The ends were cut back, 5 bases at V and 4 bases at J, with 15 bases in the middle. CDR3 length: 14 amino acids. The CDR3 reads CASSPTGTSYEQYF. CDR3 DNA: TGTGCCAGCAGCCCGACCGGGACTTCATACGAGCAGTACTTC.

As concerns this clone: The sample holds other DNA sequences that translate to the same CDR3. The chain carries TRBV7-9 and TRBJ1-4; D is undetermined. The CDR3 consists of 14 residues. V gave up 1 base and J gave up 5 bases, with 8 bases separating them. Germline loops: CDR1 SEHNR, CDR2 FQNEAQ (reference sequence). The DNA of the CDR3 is TGTGCCAGCAGCTTAGGGGCAGGCAATGAAAAACTGTTTTTT. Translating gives CASSLGAGNEKLFF.